These 4 T cell receptor beta chains were all obtained from the same sample, sequenced in a study of cytomegalovirus exposure and HLA in healthy donors. Sequenced by immunoSEQ multiplex PCR; TCRdb stores in-frame clones only, minus some. This sample yields about 340,000 clones, of which roughly 90% are seen a single time; around 0.8% belongs to the top ten. The specimen was PBMCs. The receptors derive from a woman aged 18-29 years in good health and CMV-seronegative.

In the case of this clone: The sample holds other DNA sequences that translate to the same CDR3. The chain joins TRBV28 to TRBJ1-2; 8 bases are a match to TRBD1. The CDR3 length is 13 residues. The V gene's germline CDR1 is MDHEN and CDR2 SYDVKM. V lost 5 bases, J lost 7 bases, and 6 bases stayed unmatched. The CDR3 sequence: CASSIQGAGGYTF. The CDR3 DNA is TGTGCCAGCAGTATCCAGGGGGCGGGTGGCTACACCTTC.

This clone was seen more than once but under ten times. This chain links TRBV10-3 with TRBJ1-2; tentative D call: TRBD1 (5 bases). The CDR3 has 16 amino acids. V lost 3 bases and J 4 bases, leaving 18 bases between the germline ends. Germline loops: CDR1 ENHRY, CDR2 SYGVKD. In DNA, the CDR3 is TGTGCCATCAGTGATGCGTTCCAGGCAGGGATCTATGGCTACACCTTC. Amino acid sequence: CAISDAFQAGIYGYTF.

The chain employs TRBV19 and TRBJ2-7, with 9 bases fitting TRBD2. The CDR3 spans 15 residues. Germline trimming cut 1 base from V and 3 bases from J; bases unmatched to any gene: 4. Germline values: CDR1 LNHDA, CDR2 SQIVND (reference sequence). This CDR3 reads CASSIGREGRYEQYF. In nucleotides, the CDR3 is TGTGCCAGTAGTATAGGGCGGGAGGGCCGCTACGAGCAGTACTTC.

The chain links TRBV5-6 to TRBJ1-2; D possibly corresponds to TRBD1 (6 bases). The germline gives CDR1 SGHDT, CDR2 YYEEEE. This CDR3 is 15 amino acids long. Trimming took 4 bases from V and 5 from J, leaving 18 bases between them. The CDR3 here is CASSLAPGGNYGYTF. CDR3 coding DNA: TGTGCCAGCAGCCTAGCCCCGGGGGGCAATTATGGCTACACCTTC.